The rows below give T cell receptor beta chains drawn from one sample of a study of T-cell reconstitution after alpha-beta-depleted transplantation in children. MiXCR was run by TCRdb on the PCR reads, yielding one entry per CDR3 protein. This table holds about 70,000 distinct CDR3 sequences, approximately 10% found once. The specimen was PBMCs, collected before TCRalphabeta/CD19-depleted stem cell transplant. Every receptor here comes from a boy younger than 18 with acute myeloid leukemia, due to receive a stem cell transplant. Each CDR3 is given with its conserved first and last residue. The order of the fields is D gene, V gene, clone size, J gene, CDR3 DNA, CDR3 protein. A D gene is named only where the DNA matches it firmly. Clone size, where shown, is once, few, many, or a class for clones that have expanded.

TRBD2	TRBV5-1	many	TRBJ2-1	TGCGCCAGCAGCCTGGATAAGACTAGCGGGAGATTGAGGGACAATGAGCAGTTCTTC	CASSLDKTSGRLRDNEQFF
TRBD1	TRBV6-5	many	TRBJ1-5	TGTGCCAGCAGTTCTCGGGGGACAGGGTGGAATCAGCCCCAGCATTTT	CASSSRGTGWNQPQHF
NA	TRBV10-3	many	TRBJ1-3	TGTGCCATCATGGGGGGAGGAGACACCATATATTTT	CAIMGGGDTIYF
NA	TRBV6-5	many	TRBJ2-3	TGTGCCAGCAGTTATGATACCCGCACAGATACGCAGTATTTT	CASSYDTRTDTQYF
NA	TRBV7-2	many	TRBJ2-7	TGTGCCAGCAGCTTGCAGGGCAGCTCCTACGAGCAGTACTTC	CASSLQGSSYEQYF
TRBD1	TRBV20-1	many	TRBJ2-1	TGCAGTGCCCCGGGACAGGGCAACAATGAGCAGTTCTTC	CSAPGQGNNEQFF
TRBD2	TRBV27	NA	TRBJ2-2	TGTGCCAGCAGGAATCTTCTCCAGGGACTAGCGGGAGGGATTGACACCGGGGAGCTGTTTTTT	CASRNLLQGLAGGIDTGELFF
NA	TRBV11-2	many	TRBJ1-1	TGTGCCAGCAGCTTAGTCCCCGACCTTCGTACTGAAGCTTTCTTT	CASSLVPDLRTEAFF
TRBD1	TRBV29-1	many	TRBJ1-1	TGCAGCGGGGACAGGGGGTTGAACACTGAAGCTTTCTTT	CSGDRGLNTEAFF
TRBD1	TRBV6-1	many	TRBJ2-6	TGTGCCAGCAGTCAAGACAGGGGATGGTCTGGGGCCAACGTCCTGACTTTC	CASSQDRGWSGANVLTF
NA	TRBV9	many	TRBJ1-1	TGTGCCAGCAGCGACCGGGACTGGGCAAGTGGTGAAGCTTTCTTT	CASSDRDWASGEAFF
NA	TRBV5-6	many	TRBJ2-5	TGTGCCAGCAGCTTGCCAGAGGGGGAGACCCAGTACTTC	CASSLPEGETQYF
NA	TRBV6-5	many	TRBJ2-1	TGTGCCAGCAGTTACTTGACAGCTAACAATGAGCAGTTCTTC	CASSYLTANNEQFF
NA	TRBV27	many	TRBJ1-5	TGTGCCAGCAGGACTTTACAGGGAGGTGGATATAGCAATCAGCCCCAGCATTTT	CASRTLQGGGYSNQPQHF
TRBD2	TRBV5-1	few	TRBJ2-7	TGCGCCAGCGGGAGGGAGGTATACGAGCAGTACTTC	CASGREVYEQYF
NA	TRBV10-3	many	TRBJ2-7	TGTGCCATCAGAATGGGGACCAGATCCTACGAGCAGTACTTC	CAIRMGTRSYEQYF
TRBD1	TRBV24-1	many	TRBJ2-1	TGTGCCACCAGTGTCCTATATTGGGACAGGGGGGATTACAATGAGCAGTTCTTC	CATSVLYWDRGDYNEQFF
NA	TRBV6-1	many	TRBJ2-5	TGTGCCAGCCGCCCAGGGGTTTGGGAGACCCAGTACTTC	CASRPGVWETQYF
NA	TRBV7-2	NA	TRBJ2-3	TGTGCCAGCAGCTTAGGTCACGGAATTACAGATACGCAGTATTTT	CASSLGHGITDTQYF
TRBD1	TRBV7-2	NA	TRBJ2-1	TGTTCCAGCAGCTTAGAGGGGACAGGGGCCTACAATGAGCAGTTCTTC	CSSSLEGTGAYNEQFF
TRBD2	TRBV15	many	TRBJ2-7	TGTGCCACCAGCAGAGTACAGGGGATTGTAGCGGGAGGCCTCTCCTACGAGCAGTACTTC	CATSRVQGIVAGGLSYEQYF
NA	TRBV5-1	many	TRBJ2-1	TGCGCCAGCAGCTTGGGCCAGGCAGTGTACAATGAGCAGTTCTTC	CASSLGQAVYNEQFF
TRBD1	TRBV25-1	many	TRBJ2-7	TGTGCCAGCAGTCCATATCAATCCGGGACAGGGTCCTACGAGCAGTACTTC	CASSPYQSGTGSYEQYF
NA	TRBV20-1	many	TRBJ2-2	TGCAGTGCTCCCTACGGAGGGGGGGCGCACACCGGGGAGCTGTTTTTT	CSAPYGGGAHTGELFF